This entry lists 27 T cell receptor beta chains sequenced from one sample in a study of blood T cell repertoires in COVID-19 (TCRdb year 2020). Receptors were amplified or captured by the immunoSEQ multiplex PCR assay. The clones in this table, taken by TCRdb from immuneACCESS, are in-frame only. Not every clone is retained; where verified, under half of the shortfall comes from an unresolved V gene, and the cause of the rest is unknown. The sample data list some 44,000 clones, and about 92% of these were observed just once. The ten largest make up around 11% of the sample. Sequencing used peripheral blood. The receptors originated from a human donor in a cohort sampled during active COVID-19.

CDR3 sequence (DNA): TGTGCCAGCAGCTGGAAGGGGGCCCGACTTGAAAAACTGTTTTTT. Encoded protein: CASSWKGARLEKLFF. The V and J genes are TRBV5-6 and TRBJ1-4, with 7 bases fitting TRBD1. CDR3 length equals 15 residues. Germline lookup yields CDR1 SGHDT and CDR2 YYEEEE. V gave up 3 bases and J gave up 7 bases; unmatched junction bases: 9.

This clone has just a few counts. The chain has TRBV2 and TRBJ2-7, with 8 bases identical to TRBD2. The germline gives CDR1 SNHLY, CDR2 FYNNEI. This CDR3 contains 14 residues. V shed 3 bases, J shed 7 bases, and the junction held 8 bases outside the gene matches. Here the CDR3 DNA reads TGTGCCAGCAGTGACGGACTAGCCCTCTGGGAGCAGTACTTC. It is translated as CASSDGLALWEQYF. Full variable domain (outside the CDR3, taken from reference TRBV2 and TRBJ2-7): EPEVTQTPSHQVTQMGQEVILRCVPISNHLYFYWYRQILGQKVEFLVSFYNNEISEKSEIFDDQFSVERPDGSNFTLKIRSTKLEDSAMYFCASSDGLALWEQYFGPGTRLTVT.

The V and J genes are TRBV5-4 and TRBJ2-7, with 10 positions matching TRBD2. The CDR3 is 14 amino acids. Germline assignment: CDR1 SGHNT and CDR2 YYREEE (reference sequence). Trimming at V came to 4 bases and at J to 3 bases, leaving 4 bases not matched to a gene. The CDR3 nucleotides are TGTGCCAGCAGCCCGGGACTAGCGAGCTACGAGCAGTACTTC. It specifies CASSPGLASYEQYF.

The chain carries TRBV25-1 and TRBJ1-2, with TRBD1 as a possible D gene (5 bases). V was clipped by 1 base and J by 4 bases, with 19 bases between them. Germline CDR1 is MGHDK and CDR2 is SYGVNS. CDR3 length: 17 residues. DNA of the CDR3: TGTGCCAGCAGTGAATCTTCAGGGTCCGCCGTCTTCTATGGCTACACCTTC. It yields the protein CASSESSGSAVFYGYTF.

The CDR3 loop is CASSRNSHSGNTIYF. In nucleotides, the CDR3 is TGTGCCAGCAGTCGAAACAGCCACTCTGGAAACACCATATATTTT. The chain employs TRBV6-2 or TRBV6-3 and TRBJ1-3; D not resolved. CDR1 is MNHEY and CDR2 is SVGEGT in the germline V gene. V shed 5 bases and J shed 0 bases, with 11 bases lying between them. The CDR3 covers 15 residues.

Only one count was recorded for this clone. The rearrangement links TRBV6-2 or TRBV6-3 to TRBJ1-5; D gene uncertain. Germline values: CDR1 MNHEY, CDR2 SVGEGT. The CDR3 extends over 15 amino acids. V dropped 2 bases and J dropped 5 bases, with 13 bases sitting between them. In DNA, the CDR3 is TGTGCCAGCAGTTACCGTACAGTGATCGATCAGCCCCAGCATTTT. Amino acid sequence: CASSYRTVIDQPQHF.

The genes are TRBV7-2 and TRBJ1-2, with D possibly matching TRBD1 (6 bases). V was shortened by 7 bases and J by 0 bases, with 12 bases between the two germline ends. Germline V gene data show CDR1 as SGHTA and CDR2 as FQGNSA. The CDR3 extends over 14 amino acids. The CDR3 here is CASTGGAANYGYTF. The DNA of the CDR3 is TGTGCCAGCACCGGGGGGGCCGCTAACTATGGCTACACCTTC.

V and J are TRBV6-2 or TRBV6-3 and TRBJ1-2; D uncertain. Trimming shortened V by 5 bases and J by 8 bases, and 15 bases separated the two germline ends. This CDR3 contains 13 residues. CDR1 is MNHEY and CDR2 is SVGEGT in the germline V gene. CDR3 protein: CASSPSAAVGYTF. The CDR3 DNA follows: TGTGCCAGCAGTCCCTCGGCGGCGGTCGGCTACACCTTC.

The chain carries TRBV4-1 and TRBJ1-1; no clear D gene. V was trimmed by 3 bases and J by 2 bases, leaving 7 bases between them. The CDR3 totals 13 residues. Per germline, CDR1 MGHRA and CDR2 YSYEKL. The CDR3 bases are TGCGCCAGCAGCCACCCTAGAAACACTGAAGCTTTCTTT. This gives the protein CASSHPRNTEAFF.

The chain is built from TRBV6-5 and TRBJ2-5, with 10 bases aligning to TRBD2. Germline V gene data show CDR1 as MNHEY and CDR2 as SVGAGI. The CDR3 is 15 amino acids. The V and J ends lost 2 bases and 2 bases, in that order; junction bases with no gene match: 2. The chain's CDR3 is CASSYGLAVQETQYF. CDR3 in DNA: TGTGCCAGCAGTTACGGACTAGCGGTGCAAGAGACCCAGTACTTC.

This chain joins TRBV4-1 and TRBJ1-2; a possible D gene is TRBD1 (5 bases). Trimming removed 4 bases from V and 5 bases from J, with 8 bases in between. Germline values: CDR1 MGHRA, CDR2 YSYEKL. The CDR3 covers 12 residues. The CDR3 region is CASSPGKYGYTF. As DNA, the CDR3 is TGCGCCAGCAGCCCAGGGAAGTATGGCTACACCTTC.

CDR3 sequence (DNA): TGTGCCAGCAGCTCAGACAGGGGGCGGGAGACCCAGTACTTC. The encoded protein is CASSSDRGRETQYF. The chain recombines TRBV5-4 with TRBJ2-5, with 10 bases matching TRBD1. The CDR3 has 14 residues. J lost 5 bases, V lost 3 bases, and 4 bases had no gene match. CDR1 and CDR2 (germline): SGHNT, YYREEE (reference sequence).

The V gene is TRBV27, the J gene TRBJ1-1, with D possibly matching TRBD1 (5 bases). Germline V lookup: CDR1 MNHEY, CDR2 SMNVEV (reference sequence). The V end was cut by 0 bases, the J end by 1 base, with 9 bases between. The CDR3 has 15 residues. The CDR3 DNA reads as TGTGCCAGCAGTTTATCCCCCGGGGGGAACACTGAAGCTTTCTTT. This codes for CASSLSPGGNTEAFF.

The chain couples TRBV5-4 to TRBJ2-3; D not certain. V was cut by 2 bases and J by 6 bases, with 4 bases left in between. The CDR3 extends over 11 amino acids. The V gene's germline CDR1 is SGHNT and CDR2 YYREEE (reference sequence). CDR3 in amino acids: CASSFRDTQYF. CDR3 DNA sequence: TGTGCCAGCAGCTTCAGGGATACGCAGTATTTT.

This clone was detected a few times. This rearrangement joins TRBV7-9 to TRBJ1-2; D is perhaps TRBD1 (5 bases). The CDR3 is made up of 12 amino acids. Trimming took off 4 bases at V and 8 bases at J, with 11 bases between the two ends. Germline-derived CDR1 and CDR2 are SEHNR and FQNEAQ (reference sequence). The CDR3 bases are TGTGCCAGCAGCTCTGGACCAGGGGGCTACACCTTC. Translating gives CASSSGPGGYTF.

This clone has a single count. The chain couples TRBV2 to TRBJ1-6; D unclear. Per the germline V gene, CDR1 is SNHLY and CDR2 is FYNNEI. The length of the CDR3 is 18 residues. The ends were cut back, 4 bases at V and 9 bases at J, with 25 bases in the middle. As DNA, the CDR3 is TGTGCCAGCAGTGTTGGTTCGAGGAGCCAGCTATATGCTTCACCCCTCCACTTT. Its translation is CASSVGSRSQLYASPLHF.

The chain has TRBV3-1 (or the pseudogene TRBV3-2) and TRBJ1-6; 8 bases map to TRBD1. Trimming at V came to 4 bases and at J to 7 bases, leaving 12 bases not matched to a gene. The CDR3 runs 17 residues. Per germline, CDR1 LGHDT and CDR2 YNNKEL (reference sequence). The chain's CDR3 is CASSPQGAKGANSPLHF. The CDR3 DNA is TGTGCCAGCAGCCCCCAGGGGGCCAAGGGGGCCAATTCACCCCTCCACTTT.

This clone is a singleton in its sample. The rearrangement uses TRBV7-2 and TRBJ2-5; a weak D match, TRBD2 (6 bases). CDR3 length: 15 amino acids. Deletions cut 2 bases from V and 1 base from J, with 11 bases between. Germline V gene sequence: CDR1 SGHTA, CDR2 FQGNSA. The CDR3 region is CASSLRAGVQETQYF. Here the CDR3 DNA reads TGTGCCAGCAGCTTACGAGCGGGCGTCCAAGAGACCCAGTACTTC.

The chain couples TRBV9 to TRBJ2-1; 14 positions match TRBD2. This CDR3 has 16 amino acids. The junction had 4 bases not matched to a gene; V was cut back by 0 bases and J by 8 bases. CDR1 and CDR2 from the germline V gene are SGDLS and YYNGEE. The CDR3 here is CASSVATSGGAYEQFF. The CDR3 region has the DNA TGTGCCAGCAGCGTAGCGACTAGCGGGGGGGCCTATGAGCAGTTCTTC. Combining the CDR3 with reference TRBV9 and TRBJ2-1 gives the whole variable domain DSGVTQTPKHLITATGQRVTLRCSPRSGDLSVYWYQQSLDQGLQFLIQYYNGEERAKGNILERFSAQQFPDLHSELNLSSLELGDSALYFCASSVATSGGAYEQFFGPGTRLTVL.

The CDR3 reads CASSDPAGATDTQYF. The DNA for the CDR3 is TGCGCCAGCAGTGATCCGGCGGGGGCCACAGATACGCAGTATTTT. The rearrangement links TRBV10-1 to TRBJ2-3; maybe TRBD2 (7 bases). The CDR3 length is 15 residues. Germline V lookup: CDR1 WNHNN, CDR2 SYGVQD (reference sequence). V was shortened by 3 bases and J by 2 bases, with 12 bases between the two germline ends.

The V gene is TRBV7-2, the J gene TRBJ1-1, with 8 bases lining up with TRBD1. Germline assignment: CDR1 SGHTA and CDR2 FQGNSA. This CDR3 is built from 13 residues. The ends lost 1 base at V and 10 bases at J; junction bases unmatched: 5. CDR3 region: CASSLGRGQGAFF. The CDR3 nucleotides are TGTGCCAGCAGCTTAGGCAGGGGGCAAGGAGCTTTCTTT.

This clone was found once. The chain carries TRBV6-5 and TRBJ1-1, with D unresolved. The germline gives CDR1 MNHEY, CDR2 SVGAGI. The CDR3 is 16 residues long. Trimming shortened V by 0 bases and J by 3 bases, and 14 bases separated the two germline ends. Written as DNA, the CDR3 is TGTGCCAGCAGTTACTCGACACTCTCCCGACACACTGAAGCTTTCTTT. This codes for CASSYSTLSRHTEAFF.

This sequence joins TRBV14 and TRBJ1-5; D is possibly TRBD1 (5 bases). From germline, CDR1 is SGHDN and CDR2 FVKESK. Trimming shortened V by 4 bases and J by 9 bases, and 13 bases separated the two germline ends. The CDR3 sequence is 13 residues long. CDR3 protein: CASSRQPGGPQHF. Written as DNA, the CDR3 is TGTGCCAGCAGCCGTCAGCCCGGGGGGCCCCAGCATTTT.

This chain uses TRBV18 with TRBJ1-2; 8 nucleotides match TRBD1. From germline, CDR1 is KGHSH and CDR2 LQKENI. Trimming removed 1 base from V and 1 base from J; junction bases left unmatched: 11. CDR3 length equals 18 residues. The CDR3 sequence is CASSPRSSLGQVNYGYTF. In DNA, the CDR3 is TGTGCCAGCTCACCACGATCATCTTTGGGACAGGTTAACTATGGCTACACCTTC.

The CDR3 nucleotides are TGTGCCAGCAGTTTAGCGGGACGTTACACTGAAGCTTTCTTT. Translation: CASSLAGRYTEAFF. V gene TRBV27 combines with J gene TRBJ1-1; tentative D call: TRBD1 (5 bases). V gave up 2 bases and J gave up 3 bases, with 10 bases separating them. Per the germline V gene, CDR1 is MNHEY and CDR2 is SMNVEV (reference sequence). The CDR3 loop spans 14 amino acids.

The CDR3 spells CASSVEVRDTEAFF. The CDR3, as DNA: TGTGCCAGCAGCGTAGAGGTCAGGGACACTGAAGCTTTCTTT. The J gene is TRBJ1-1, the V gene TRBV9; perhaps TRBD1 as D (5 bases). CDR1 is SGDLS and CDR2 is YYNGEE in the germline V gene. The CDR3 sequence is 14 residues long. V lost 0 bases and J lost 3, with 9 bases in between.

CDR3 sequence reads: CASGQGTNYGYTF. The DNA of the CDR3 is TGTGCCAGCGGACAGGGGACTAACTATGGCTACACCTTC. The chain links TRBV5-4 to TRBJ1-2; the match to TRBD1 covers 9 bases. There are 13 residues in the CDR3. From germline, CDR1 is SGHNT and CDR2 YYREEE (reference sequence). J was trimmed by 0 bases and V by 7 bases; bases with no gene match: 1.